This TCR beta chain is drawn from a study of blood T cell repertoires in COVID-19. Study at large: Italy, Spain and the United States were the sources of the convalescent and acute COVID-19 samples. Sources were T cells, B-cell-depleted T cells, or PBMCs; the material itself was cDNA or gDNA.

Methods used by the authors: Estimation of nucleated cell counts relied on the amplification of reference gene primers. Produced via immunoSEQ multiplex PCR; TCRdb's table is partial and in-frame only. D and trimming come from the DNA, and the V and J calls and clone size come from that table. This sample has around 110,000 clones, with 82% found just once. The CDR3 extends over 13 amino acids. Between the trimmed V and J ends, which lost 6 bases and 7 bases, there was a span of 15 bases. Germline CDR1 reads SNHLY; CDR2 reads FYNNEI. J is TRBJ2-5 and V is TRBV2; a weak D match, TRBD1 (6 bases). The source material was peripheral blood. The clonotype originates from an older woman with acute or convalescent COVID-19. CDR3 in amino acids: CASSPVRGGTQYF. The CDR3 DNA follows: TGTGCCAGCAGCCCCGTTAGAGGGGGGACCCAGTACTTC.